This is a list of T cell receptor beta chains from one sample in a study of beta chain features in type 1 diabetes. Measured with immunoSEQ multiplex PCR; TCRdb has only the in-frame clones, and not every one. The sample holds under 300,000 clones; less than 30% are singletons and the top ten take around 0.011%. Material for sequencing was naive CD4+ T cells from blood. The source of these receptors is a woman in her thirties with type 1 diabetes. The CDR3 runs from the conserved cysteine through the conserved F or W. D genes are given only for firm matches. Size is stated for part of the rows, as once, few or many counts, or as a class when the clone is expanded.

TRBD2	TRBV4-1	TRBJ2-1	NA	CASSQGLAGYNEQFF	TGCGCCAGCAGCCAAGGTCTAGCGGGCTACAATGAGCAGTTCTTC
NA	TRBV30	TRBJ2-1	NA	CAWSRGERNEQFF	TGTGCCTGGAGTCGTGGCGAGCGGAATGAGCAGTTCTTC
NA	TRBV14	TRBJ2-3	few	CASSQGLTSTDTQYF	TGTGCCAGCAGCCAAGGACTAACTAGCACAGATACGCAGTATTTT
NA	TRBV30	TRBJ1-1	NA	CAWSERLLSTEAFF	TGTGCCTGGAGTGAGCGGTTACTATCCACTGAAGCTTTCTTT
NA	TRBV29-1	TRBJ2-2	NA	CSVRQGLNTGELFF	TGCAGCGTTCGCCAGGGGCTGAACACCGGGGAGCTGTTTTTT
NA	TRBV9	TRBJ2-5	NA	CASSVDRGRETQYF	TGTGCCAGCAGCGTAGATCGGGGTCGAGAGACCCAGTACTTC
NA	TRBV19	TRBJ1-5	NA	CASSLTYSNQPQHF	TGTGCCAGTAGTCTCACATATAGCAATCAGCCCCAGCATTTT
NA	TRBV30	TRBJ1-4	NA	CALHQGLHEKLFF	TGTGCCTTGCACCAGGGGTTGCATGAAAAACTGTTTTTT
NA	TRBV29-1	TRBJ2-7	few	CSAVTSPPIRFGYEQYF	TGCAGCGCCGTAACTAGTCCCCCTATCCGGTTCGGCTACGAGCAGTACTTC
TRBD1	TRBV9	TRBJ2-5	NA	CASSVDERGTGKRETQYF	TGTGCCAGCAGCGTAGATGAAAGGGGGACAGGGAAACGGGAGACCCAGTACTTC
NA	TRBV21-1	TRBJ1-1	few	CASSKRGQSEAFF	TGTGCCAGCAGCAAGAGGGGACAGAGTGAAGCTTTCTTT
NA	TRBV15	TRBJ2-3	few	CATSLRVAADTQYF	TGTGCCACCAGCCTACGGGTAGCGGCAGATACGCAGTATTTT
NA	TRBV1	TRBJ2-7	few	CTSSPIKRLAGAYEQYF	TGCACCAGCAGCCCCATTAAACGACTAGCGGGAGCCTACGAGCAGTACTTC
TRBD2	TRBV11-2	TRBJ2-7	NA	CASSPATSGRAAYEQYF	TGTGCCAGCAGCCCAGCGACTAGCGGGAGGGCCGCCTACGAGCAGTACTTC
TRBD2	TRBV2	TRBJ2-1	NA	CASTGLASSYNEQFF	TGTGCCAGCACGGGACTAGCGAGCTCCTACAATGAGCAGTTCTTC
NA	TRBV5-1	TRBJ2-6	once	CASSLALAGGANVLTF	TGCGCCAGCAGCTTGGCCTTGGCTGGTGGGGCCAACGTCCTGACTTTC
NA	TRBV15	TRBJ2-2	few	CATSRDPGDTGELFF	TGTGCCACCAGCAGAGATCCAGGGGACACCGGGGAGCTGTTTTTT
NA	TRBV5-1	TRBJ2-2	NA	CASSLVGADTGELFF	TGCGCCAGCAGCTTGGTAGGGGCGGACACCGGGGAGCTGTTTTTT
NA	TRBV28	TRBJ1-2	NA	CASSLAGRVYGYTF	TGTGCCAGCAGTTTGGCGGGGAGGGTCTATGGCTACACCTTC
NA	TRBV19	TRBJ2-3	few	CASSILQGRDTQYF	TGTGCCAGTAGTATCCTCCAGGGCAGAGATACGCAGTATTTT
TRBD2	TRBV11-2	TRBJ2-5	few	CASSFTFRGGARETQYF	TGTGCCAGCAGCTTCACCTTTCGGGGGGGGGCCCGAGAGACCCAGTACTTC
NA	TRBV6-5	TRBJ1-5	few	CASSYSTLQPQHF	TGTGCCAGCAGTTACTCGACTCTTCAGCCCCAGCATTTT
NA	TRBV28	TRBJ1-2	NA	CASSLGGQIYGYTF	TGTGCCAGCAGTTTAGGAGGACAGATCTATGGCTACACCTTC